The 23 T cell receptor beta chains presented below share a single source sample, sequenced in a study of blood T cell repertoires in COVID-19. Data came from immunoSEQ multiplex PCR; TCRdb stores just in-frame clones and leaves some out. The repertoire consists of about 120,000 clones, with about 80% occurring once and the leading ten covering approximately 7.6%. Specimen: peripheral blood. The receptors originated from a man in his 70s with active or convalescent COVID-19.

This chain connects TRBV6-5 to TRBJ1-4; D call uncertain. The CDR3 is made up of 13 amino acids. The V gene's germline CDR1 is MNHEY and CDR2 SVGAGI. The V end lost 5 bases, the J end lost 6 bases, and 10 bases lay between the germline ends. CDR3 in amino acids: CASSIRQDEKLFF. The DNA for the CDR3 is TGTGCCAGCAGTATTCGACAAGATGAAAAACTGTTTTTT.

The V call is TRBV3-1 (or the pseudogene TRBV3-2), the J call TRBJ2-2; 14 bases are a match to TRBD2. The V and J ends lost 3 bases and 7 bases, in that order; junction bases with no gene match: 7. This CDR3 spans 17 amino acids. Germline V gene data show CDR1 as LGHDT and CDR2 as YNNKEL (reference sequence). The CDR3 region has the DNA TGTGCCAGCAGCCATACCGGGACTAGCGGGGGTCACGGGGAGCTGTTTTTT. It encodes CASSHTGTSGGHGELFF.

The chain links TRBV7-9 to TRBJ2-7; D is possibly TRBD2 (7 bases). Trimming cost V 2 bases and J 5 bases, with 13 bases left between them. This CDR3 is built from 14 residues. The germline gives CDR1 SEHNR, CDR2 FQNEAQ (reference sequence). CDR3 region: CASSLKGGPHEQYF. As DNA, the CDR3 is TGTGCCAGCAGCTTAAAGGGGGGGCCCCACGAGCAGTACTTC.

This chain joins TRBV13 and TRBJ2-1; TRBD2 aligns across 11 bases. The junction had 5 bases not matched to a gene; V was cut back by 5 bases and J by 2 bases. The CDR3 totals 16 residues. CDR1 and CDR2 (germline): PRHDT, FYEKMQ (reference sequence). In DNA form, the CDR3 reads TGTGCCAGCAGCAACATAGCGGGGGGGACCTACAATGAGCAGTTCTTC. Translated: CASSNIAGGTYNEQFF.

Here the CDR3 reads CASSPAQDTQYF. CDR3 DNA: TGTGCCAGCAGCCCTGCACAAGATACGCAGTATTTT. The J gene is TRBJ2-3, the V gene TRBV7-9; the D is unclear. The CDR3 consists of 12 residues. V was shortened by 5 bases and J by 5 bases, with 8 bases between the two germline ends. Germline loops: CDR1 SEHNR, CDR2 FQNEAQ (reference sequence).

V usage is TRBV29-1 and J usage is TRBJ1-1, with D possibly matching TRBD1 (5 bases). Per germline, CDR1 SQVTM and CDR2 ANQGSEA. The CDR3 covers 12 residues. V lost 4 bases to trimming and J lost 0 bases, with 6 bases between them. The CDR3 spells CSVGQMNTEAFF. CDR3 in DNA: TGCAGCGTTGGACAGATGAACACTGAAGCTTTCTTT.

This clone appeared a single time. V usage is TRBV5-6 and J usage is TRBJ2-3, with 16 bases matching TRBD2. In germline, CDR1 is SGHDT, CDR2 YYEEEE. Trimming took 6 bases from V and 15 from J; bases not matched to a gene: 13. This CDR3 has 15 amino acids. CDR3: CASNKKGLAGGPLYF. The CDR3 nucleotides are TGTGCCAGCAACAAAAAGGGACTAGCGGGGGGGCCTCTATATTTT.

In DNA, the CDR3 is TGTGCCAGCAGTACCCTCACAGGGGGCTACGAGCAGTACTTC. This codes for CASSTLTGGYEQYF. V and J are TRBV28 and TRBJ2-7; 8 nucleotides match TRBD1. This CDR3 is 14 amino acids long. Germline V lookup: CDR1 MDHEN, CDR2 SYDVKM. With 5 bases clipped from V and 3 bases from J, the junction kept 6 bases outside the gene matches.

CDR3 amino acids: CASGLVNRDYSNQPQHF. CDR3 bases: TGTGCTAGTGGTTTGGTAAACCGGGACTATAGCAATCAGCCCCAGCATTTT. V and J are TRBV12-5 and TRBJ1-5; maybe TRBD1 (5 bases). The CDR3 runs to 17 residues. V lost 0 bases and J 0 bases, leaving 12 bases between the germline ends. The germline V gene encodes CDR1 LGHNT and CDR2 FRNRAP.

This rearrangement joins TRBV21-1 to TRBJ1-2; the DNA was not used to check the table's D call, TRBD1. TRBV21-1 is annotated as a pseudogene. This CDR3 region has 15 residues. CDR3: CASSTSADTNYGYTF. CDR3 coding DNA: TGTGCCAGCAGCACATCGGCAGACACTAACTATGGCTACACCTTC.

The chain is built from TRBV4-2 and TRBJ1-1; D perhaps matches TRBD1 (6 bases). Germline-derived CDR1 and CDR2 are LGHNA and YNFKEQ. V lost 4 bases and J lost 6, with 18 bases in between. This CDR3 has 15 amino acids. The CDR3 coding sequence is TGTGCCAGCAGCCCGCCCGAAGGGGGTTTGGCTGAAGCTTTCTTT. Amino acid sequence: CASSPPEGGLAEAFF.

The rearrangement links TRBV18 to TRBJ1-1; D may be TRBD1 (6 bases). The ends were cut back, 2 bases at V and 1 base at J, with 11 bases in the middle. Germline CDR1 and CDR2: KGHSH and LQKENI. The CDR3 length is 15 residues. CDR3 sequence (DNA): TGTGCCAGCTCACCAAAAGGACAGACGAACACTGAAGCTTTCTTT. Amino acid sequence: CASSPKGQTNTEAFF.

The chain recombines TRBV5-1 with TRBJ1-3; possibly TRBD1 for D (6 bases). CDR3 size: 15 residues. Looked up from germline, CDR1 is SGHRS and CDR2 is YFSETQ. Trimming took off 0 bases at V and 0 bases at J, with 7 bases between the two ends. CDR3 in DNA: TGCGCCAGCAGCTTGGGGACAGTCTCTGGAAACACCATATATTTT. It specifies CASSLGTVSGNTIYF.

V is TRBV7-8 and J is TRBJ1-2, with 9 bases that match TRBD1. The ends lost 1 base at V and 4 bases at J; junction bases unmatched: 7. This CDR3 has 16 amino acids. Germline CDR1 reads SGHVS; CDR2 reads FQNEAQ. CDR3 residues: CASSLEGTGLFYGYTF. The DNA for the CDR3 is TGTGCCAGCAGCTTAGAAGGGACAGGGCTGTTCTATGGCTACACCTTC.

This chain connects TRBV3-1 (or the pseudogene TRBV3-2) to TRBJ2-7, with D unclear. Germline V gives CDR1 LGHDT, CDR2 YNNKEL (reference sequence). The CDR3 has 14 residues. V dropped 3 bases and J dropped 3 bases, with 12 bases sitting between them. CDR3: CASSHSYLYYEQYF. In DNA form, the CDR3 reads TGTGCCAGCAGCCATTCGTATCTATACTACGAGCAGTACTTC.

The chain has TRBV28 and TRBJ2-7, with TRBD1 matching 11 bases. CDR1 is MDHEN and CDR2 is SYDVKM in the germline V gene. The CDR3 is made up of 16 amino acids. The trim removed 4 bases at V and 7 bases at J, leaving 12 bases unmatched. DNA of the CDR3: TGTGCCAGCAGTTCCATGCGGGGGGACAGGGGGGAGGAGCAGTACTTC. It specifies CASSSMRGDRGEEQYF.

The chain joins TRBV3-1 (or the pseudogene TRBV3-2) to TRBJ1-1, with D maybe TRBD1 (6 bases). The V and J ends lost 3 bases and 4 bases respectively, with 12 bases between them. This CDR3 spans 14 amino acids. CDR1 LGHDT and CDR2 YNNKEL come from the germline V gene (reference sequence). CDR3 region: CASSQGASGTEAFF. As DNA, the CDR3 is TGTGCCAGCAGCCAGGGGGCGTCAGGCACTGAAGCTTTCTTT.

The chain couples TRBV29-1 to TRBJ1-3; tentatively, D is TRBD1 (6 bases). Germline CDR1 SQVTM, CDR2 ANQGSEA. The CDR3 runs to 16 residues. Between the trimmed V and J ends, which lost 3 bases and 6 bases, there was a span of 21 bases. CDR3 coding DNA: TGCAGCGTTGACCTAACCGGGGCAAAGGGGGAAAACACCATATATTTT. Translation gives CSVDLTGAKGENTIYF.

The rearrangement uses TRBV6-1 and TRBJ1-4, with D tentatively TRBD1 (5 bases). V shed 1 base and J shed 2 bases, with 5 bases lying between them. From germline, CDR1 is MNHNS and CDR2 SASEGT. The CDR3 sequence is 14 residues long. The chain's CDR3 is CASSEGQTNEKLFF. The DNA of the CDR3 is TGTGCCAGCAGTGAAGGACAGACTAATGAAAAACTGTTTTTT.

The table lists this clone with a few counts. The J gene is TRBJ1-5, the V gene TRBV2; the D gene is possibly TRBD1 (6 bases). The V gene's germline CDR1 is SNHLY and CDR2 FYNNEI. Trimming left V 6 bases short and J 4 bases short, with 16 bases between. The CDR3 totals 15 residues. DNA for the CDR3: TGTGCCAGCAGAGAAAGACAGGTATCAAATCAGCCCCAGCATTTT. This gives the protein CASRERQVSNQPQHF.

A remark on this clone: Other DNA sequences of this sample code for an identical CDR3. CDR3 protein: CSVAGAYEQYF. The CDR3 DNA reads as TGCAGCGTTGCAGGGGCCTACGAGCAGTACTTC. V is TRBV29-1 and J is TRBJ2-7; D is possibly TRBD1 (6 bases). Germline CDR1 is SQVTM and CDR2 is ANQGSEA. Trimming removed 4 bases from V and 2 bases from J, with 6 bases in between. This CDR3 region has 11 residues.

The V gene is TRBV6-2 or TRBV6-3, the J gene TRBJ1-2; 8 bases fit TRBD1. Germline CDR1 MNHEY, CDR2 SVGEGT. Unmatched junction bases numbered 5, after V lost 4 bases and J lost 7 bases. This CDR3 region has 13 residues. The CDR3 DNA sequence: TGTGCCAGCAGTTCGACAGGGGTTGGTGGCTACACCTTC. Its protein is CASSSTGVGGYTF.

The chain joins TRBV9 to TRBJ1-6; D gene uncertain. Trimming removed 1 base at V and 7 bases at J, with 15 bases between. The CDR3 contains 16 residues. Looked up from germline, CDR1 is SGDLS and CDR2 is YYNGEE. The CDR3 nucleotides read TGTGCCAGCAGCGTAACGTGGAATGAGCGCAATTCACCCCTCCACTTT. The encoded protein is CASSVTWNERNSPLHF.